These 11 T cell receptor beta chains were all obtained from the same sample, sequenced in a study of cytomegalovirus exposure and HLA in healthy donors. PCR was performed using 60 Vbeta and 13 Jbeta primers. Assay: immunoSEQ multiplex PCR; the TCRdb copy retains only in-frame clones and omits some. The data contain about 93,000 clones, 70% to 85% of them singletons. The source material was PBMCs. The receptors were gathered from a middle-aged man in good health and CMV-seronegative.

The chain joins TRBV4-3 to TRBJ2-6, with D perhaps matching TRBD2 (6 bases). Trimming stripped 5 bases from V and 3 bases from J, with 11 bases between. There are 15 residues in the CDR3. Germline assignment: CDR1 LGHNA and CDR2 YSLEER. The CDR3 here is CASSEIGSGANVLTF. In DNA form, the CDR3 reads TGCGCCAGCAGCGAAATCGGGAGTGGGGCCAACGTCCTGACTTTC.

The V gene is TRBV11-2, the J gene TRBJ2-1; 9 bases line up with TRBD2. The CDR3 loop spans 15 amino acids. V shed 5 bases and J 3 bases; nucleotides not matched to a gene: 5. The germline V gene encodes CDR1 SGHAT and CDR2 FQNNGV. CDR3 sequence reads: CASSPGTSYYNEQFF. CDR3 in DNA: TGTGCCAGCAGCCCGGGGACTAGCTACTACAATGAGCAGTTCTTC.

The chain links TRBV29-1 to TRBJ2-4; maybe TRBD2 (5 bases). In germline, CDR1 is SQVTM, CDR2 ANQGSEA. There are 11 residues in the CDR3. Deletions cut 5 bases from V and 6 bases from J, with 8 bases between. CDR3 bases: TGCAGCGTTCCCGAGGGAAACATTCAGTACTTC. Protein sequence: CSVPEGNIQYF.

V and J are TRBV11-1 and TRBJ2-7; TRBD2 aligns across 11 bases. The CDR3 loop spans 15 amino acids. V gave up 5 bases and J gave up 5 bases; unmatched junction bases: 8. The germline gives CDR1 SGHAT, CDR2 FQDESV (reference sequence). CDR3 sequence reads: CASSLLAGEFDEQYF. CDR3 bases: TGTGCCAGCAGCCTACTAGCGGGAGAGTTCGACGAGCAGTACTTC.

The J gene is TRBJ2-6, the V gene TRBV18; D not certain. The V end lost 2 bases, the J end lost 0 bases, and 14 bases lay between the germline ends. The CDR3 totals 18 residues. Germline CDR1 and CDR2: KGHSH and LQKENI. This CDR3 reads CASSPSSYLPSGANVLTF. The CDR3 DNA sequence: TGTGCCAGCTCACCATCATCATACCTACCCTCTGGGGCCAACGTCCTGACTTTC.

V and J are TRBV2 and TRBJ2-5; 11 bases match TRBD2. Trimming took 8 bases from V and 0 from J; bases not matched to a gene: 8. Germline CDR1 and CDR2: SNHLY and FYNNEI. The CDR3 totals 16 residues. Here the CDR3 DNA reads TGTGCCAGCTCAGGGACTAGCGGAGGGTACCAAGAGACCCAGTACTTC. Its translation is CASSGTSGGYQETQYF.

This sequence joins TRBV5-4 and TRBJ2-3, with 9 bases aligning to TRBD2. The junction had 8 bases not matched to a gene; V was cut back by 3 bases and J by 0 bases. Germline CDR1 reads SGHNT; CDR2 reads YYREEE (reference sequence). The CDR3 runs 17 residues. In DNA form, the CDR3 reads TGTGCCAGCAGCTGGGGACTAGCTGACTTTAGCACAGATACGCAGTATTTT. It translates to CASSWGLADFSTDTQYF.

This clone was seen once. The chain recombines TRBV6-1 with TRBJ2-1; 10 bases align to TRBD2. From germline, CDR1 is MNHNS and CDR2 SASEGT. CDR3 length: 16 amino acids. Trimming at V came to 2 bases and at J to 8 bases, leaving 9 bases not matched to a gene. The CDR3 region is CASSELRLAGVHEQFF. The CDR3 DNA is TGTGCCAGCAGTGAATTGCGGCTAGCGGGAGTCCATGAGCAGTTCTTC.

The CDR3 nucleotides read TGTGCGGGCAGCGGACTAGCGGGAGAGACCCAGTACTTC. As protein: CAGSGLAGETQYF. V usage is TRBV2 and J usage is TRBJ2-5, with TRBD2 matching over 11 bases. This CDR3 contains 13 residues. Germline CDR1 SNHLY, CDR2 FYNNEI.

The V call is TRBV27, the J call TRBJ2-1; 11 bases are shared with TRBD2. J lost 8 bases, V lost 4 bases, and 7 bases had no gene match. The germline V gene encodes CDR1 MNHEY and CDR2 SMNVEV (reference sequence). The CDR3 has 15 residues. The DNA for the CDR3 is TGTGCCAGCAGTTCCCCGGGACTAGCGGTTGATGAGCAGTTCTTC. Its protein product is CASSSPGLAVDEQFF.

This chain links TRBV15 with TRBJ2-3; D uncertain. The CDR3 consists of 15 residues. From germline, CDR1 is LNHNV and CDR2 YYDKDF (reference sequence). The V end was cut by 0 bases, the J end by 0 bases, with 7 bases between. The CDR3 reads CATSRDRVSTDTQYF. The CDR3 DNA follows: TGTGCCACCAGCAGAGACCGGGTTAGCACAGATACGCAGTATTTT.